This is a list of T cell receptor beta chains from one sample in a study of T cells in Graves' hyperthyroidism and ophthalmopathy. TCRdb recomputed calls from the multiplex PCR reads with MiXCR, one row per CDR3 protein. The sample yields 300,000 to 400,000 distinct CDR3 sequences, over 20% seen once. Sequences were obtained from blood. The receptors stem from a woman aged 50 to 65 with Graves' hyperthyroidism. The CDR3 runs from the conserved cysteine through the conserved F or W. The order of the fields is J gene, V gene, clone size, D gene, CDR3 DNA, CDR3 protein. A D gene is named only where the DNA matches it firmly. Rows give clone size only sometimes, using once, few, many, or a class for an expanded clone.

J gene: TRBJ2-1
V gene: TRBV6-1
clone size: many
D gene: TRBD2
CDR3 DNA: TGTGCCAGCAAGCTAGCGGACTACTCCTACAATGAGCAGTTCTTC
CDR3 protein: CASKLADYSYNEQFF

J gene: TRBJ2-7
V gene: TRBV2
clone size: once
D gene: TRBD2
CDR3 DNA: TGTGCCAGCAGAGGACTAGCGGGAGTCTACGAGCAGTACTTC
CDR3 protein: CASRGLAGVYEQYF

J gene: TRBJ2-7
V gene: TRBV28
clone size: many
D gene: TRBD2
CDR3 DNA: TGTGCCAGCAGTTCCCCGGGAGCGGGGTACGAGCAGTACTTC
CDR3 protein: CASSSPGAGYEQYF

J gene: TRBJ2-1
V gene: TRBV5-1
clone size: few
D gene: TRBD2
CDR3 DNA: TGCGCCAGCAGCTTGCCCAGCGGGGGGGCCGAAGAGCAGTTCTTC
CDR3 protein: CASSLPSGGAEEQFF

J gene: TRBJ2-2
V gene: TRBV29-1
clone size: few
D gene: .
CDR3 DNA: TGCAGCGTTGGACAGGCGACGAACACCGGGGAGCTGTTTTTT
CDR3 protein: CSVGQATNTGELFF

J gene: TRBJ2-5
V gene: TRBV15
clone size: many
D gene: TRBD2
CDR3 DNA: TGTGCCACCAGCAGAGATCGGGACAGGACTAGCGGGGGGAGGGAGACCCAGTACTTC
CDR3 protein: CATSRDRDRTSGGRETQYF

J gene: TRBJ2-1
V gene: TRBV10-3
clone size: many
D gene: TRBD2
CDR3 DNA: TGTGCCATCACCCAATCACCGGGACTAGCGGAACACAATGAGCAGTTCTTC
CDR3 protein: CAITQSPGLAEHNEQFF

J gene: TRBJ2-3
V gene: TRBV10-2
clone size: many
D gene: TRBD1
CDR3 DNA: TGCGCCAGCAGTGCAACAGGGGTCCCCCCAGATACGCAGTATTTT
CDR3 protein: CASSATGVPPDTQYF

J gene: TRBJ2-1
V gene: TRBV7-2
clone size: few
D gene: .
CDR3 DNA: TGTGCCAGCAGTGGTGCCCCCAGAGGGGTTTATGAGCAGTTCTTC
CDR3 protein: CASSGAPRGVYEQFF

J gene: TRBJ2-7
V gene: TRBV25-1
clone size: few
D gene: .
CDR3 DNA: TGTGCCAGCAGTGGGCCTCCAGGCTCCGAGCAGTACTTC
CDR3 protein: CASSGPPGSEQYF

J gene: TRBJ2-7
V gene: TRBV3-1
clone size: many
D gene: .
CDR3 DNA: TGTGCCAGCAGCCAGGGAGGCTACGAGCAGTACTTC
CDR3 protein: CASSQGGYEQYF

J gene: TRBJ1-2
V gene: TRBV6-1
clone size: few
D gene: .
CDR3 DNA: TGTGCCAGCAGTGTCCGGAGGATTGTGTTTAATGCGGGCTACACCTTC
CDR3 protein: CASSVRRIVFNAGYTF

J gene: TRBJ1-5
V gene: TRBV20-1
clone size: many
D gene: .
CDR3 DNA: TGCAGTGCTAATGAAGGGGGGGCAGGCAATCAGCCCCAGCATTTT
CDR3 protein: CSANEGGAGNQPQHF

J gene: TRBJ2-3
V gene: TRBV28
clone size: many
D gene: TRBD2
CDR3 DNA: TGTGCCAGCAGCTTAGCGGGGCCAGATACGCAGTATTTT
CDR3 protein: CASSLAGPDTQYF

J gene: TRBJ2-7
V gene: TRBV29-1
clone size: .
D gene: .
CDR3 DNA: TGCAGCGTTGTCACCGACTACGAGCAGTACTTC
CDR3 protein: CSVVTDYEQYF